These 14 T cell receptor beta chains were all obtained from the same sample, sequenced in a study of blood T cell repertoires in COVID-19. Measured with immunoSEQ multiplex PCR; TCRdb has only the in-frame clones, and not every one. The sample has a few hundred thousand clones, 89% seen once. The source material was peripheral blood. Receptors originate from a man aged 50-60 years with acute or convalescent COVID-19.

The V gene is TRBV5-1, the J gene TRBJ2-7; the match to TRBD1 covers 8 bases. The trim removed 4 bases at V and 4 bases at J, leaving 13 bases unmatched. The CDR3 loop spans 16 amino acids. CDR1 SGHRS and CDR2 YFSETQ come from the germline V gene. CDR3 sequence: CASSLGTGRPLYEQYF. In DNA, the CDR3 is TGCGCCAGCAGCCTGGGGACAGGCCGACCCCTATACGAGCAGTACTTC.

The chain combines TRBV18 with TRBJ1-6; 7 positions agree with TRBD1. Looked up from germline, CDR1 is KGHSH and CDR2 is LQKENI. The CDR3 spans 11 residues. V was pared by 4 bases and J by 15 bases, with 3 bases of the junction left unmatched. In DNA, the CDR3 is TGTGCCAGCTCACTCAGGGGGGACCTCCACTTT. It translates to CASSLRGDLHF.

This clone was counted only a few times. The V and J genes are TRBV7-9 and TRBJ2-1, with 9 bases fitting TRBD2. Germline loops: CDR1 SEHNR, CDR2 FQNEAQ (reference sequence). This CDR3 has 13 amino acids. With 5 bases clipped from V and 9 bases from J, the junction kept 5 bases outside the gene matches. CDR3 coding DNA: TGTGCCAGCAGCAGCAAACTAGCGGGTGAGCAGTTCTTC. Its protein is CASSSKLAGEQFF.

V usage is TRBV12-5 and J usage is TRBJ1-1; D uncertain. There are 13 residues in the CDR3. Trimming removed 1 base from V and 3 bases from J, with 6 bases in between. The germline V gene encodes CDR1 LGHNT and CDR2 FRNRAP. The CDR3 DNA is TGTGCTAGTGGTTTGGCCCACTACACTGAAGCTTTCTTT. Its protein is CASGLAHYTEAFF.

This chain connects TRBV7-8 to TRBJ1-6; the D gene is possibly TRBD1 (6 bases). V lost 4 bases and J 7 bases, leaving 20 bases between the germline ends. This CDR3 region has 17 residues. Germline V gives CDR1 SGHVS, CDR2 FQNEAQ. CDR3 in amino acids: CASSSGQKGPLNSPLHF. CDR3 sequence (DNA): TGTGCCAGCAGCTCAGGACAGAAAGGCCCCTTAAATTCACCCCTCCACTTT.

Here the CDR3 DNA reads TGTGCCAGTAGGGACAGGGGGCTAGACACTGAAGCTTTCTTT. Its translation is CASRDRGLDTEAFF. V gene TRBV19 combines with J gene TRBJ1-1; 11 nucleotides match TRBD1. CDR1 LNHDA and CDR2 SQIVND come from the germline V gene (reference sequence). This CDR3 contains 14 residues. V shed 6 bases, J shed 3 bases, and the junction held 3 bases outside the gene matches.

In DNA form, the CDR3 reads TGTGCCAGCTCACCACTTCAGAACAGGGGAATAATGAACACTGAAGCTTTCTTT. Its translation is CASSPLQNRGIMNTEAFF. J is TRBJ1-1 and V is TRBV18, with 7 bases matching TRBD1. Germline V CDR1 and CDR2: KGHSH, LQKENI. There are 18 residues in the CDR3. Unmatched junction bases numbered 11, after V lost 1 base and J lost 0 bases.

J is TRBJ2-5 and V is TRBV18, with TRBD1 matching over 10 bases. The germline V gene encodes CDR1 KGHSH and CDR2 LQKENI. With 6 bases clipped from V and 2 bases from J, the junction kept 6 bases outside the gene matches. The CDR3 has 15 residues. CDR3 DNA: TGTGCCAGCTCCCGGGGGACAGGGGCTCAAGAGACCCAGTACTTC. The encoded protein is CASSRGTGAQETQYF.

This clone was observed once. The V call is TRBV5-6, the J call TRBJ2-7; D perhaps matches TRBD2 (6 bases). The germline CDR1 and CDR2 sequences are SGHDT and YYEEEE. CDR3 length: 15 residues. The V end was cut by 0 bases, the J end by 3 bases, with 13 bases between. CDR3 bases: TGTGCCAGCAGCTTGGTGGAGGGGAATGTCTACGAGCAGTACTTC. Translated: CASSLVEGNVYEQYF. Combining the CDR3 with reference TRBV5-6 and TRBJ2-7 gives the whole variable domain DAGVTQSPTHLIKTRGQQVTLRCSPKSGHDTVSWYQQALGQGPQFIFQYYEEEERQRGNFPDRFSGHQFPNYSSELNVNALLLGDSALYLCASSLVEGNVYEQYFGPGTRLTVT.

This chain joins TRBV5-1 and TRBJ2-7, with D possibly being TRBD1 (6 bases). This CDR3 has 13 amino acids. Trimming pared 4 bases from V and 4 bases from J, leaving 12 bases between. Germline CDR1 is SGHRS and CDR2 is YFSETQ. The chain's CDR3 is CASSHGTTYEQYF. CDR3 DNA sequence: TGCGCCAGCAGCCACGGGACAACTTACGAGCAGTACTTC.

The chain employs TRBV3-1 (or the pseudogene TRBV3-2) and TRBJ1-2; possible D gene TRBD1, 6 bases. The CDR3 extends over 12 amino acids. V lost 8 bases and J 7 bases, leaving 14 bases between the germline ends. Germline CDR1 is LGHDT and CDR2 is YNNKEL (reference sequence). The CDR3 sequence: CASLGGAGGYTF. Here the CDR3 DNA reads TGTGCCAGCCTGGGGGGGGCGGGTGGCTACACCTTC.

The chain uses TRBV14 and TRBJ2-7; TRBD2 agrees at 7 bases. V trimming: 5 bases; J trimming: 2 bases; junction bases outside the gene matches: 9. Germline CDR1 is SGHDN and CDR2 is FVKESK. The CDR3 covers 15 residues. CDR3 region: CASSSGPAGAYEQYF. The CDR3 DNA follows: TGTGCCAGCAGCAGCGGTCCGGCGGGGGCCTACGAGCAGTACTTC.

Only one count was recorded for this clone. The chain is built from TRBV6-1 and TRBJ2-3, with 13 bases identical to TRBD2. Trimming cost V 3 bases and J 5 bases; bases outside gene matches: 5. Germline V gene data show CDR1 as MNHNS and CDR2 as SASEGT. The CDR3 length is 16 residues. Written as DNA, the CDR3 is TGTGCCAGCAGTGAGCCCCGACTAGCGGGGGGAGATACGCAGTATTTT. Translating gives CASSEPRLAGGDTQYF.

The V and J genes are TRBV2 and TRBJ1-2; D perhaps matches TRBD1 (5 bases). The CDR3 runs 12 residues. V lost 6 bases and J lost 4, with 9 bases in between. Germline-derived CDR1 and CDR2 are SNHLY and FYNNEI. The CDR3 reads CASSLDSYGYTF. The CDR3 DNA sequence: TGTGCCAGCAGCCTAGACAGCTATGGCTACACCTTC.